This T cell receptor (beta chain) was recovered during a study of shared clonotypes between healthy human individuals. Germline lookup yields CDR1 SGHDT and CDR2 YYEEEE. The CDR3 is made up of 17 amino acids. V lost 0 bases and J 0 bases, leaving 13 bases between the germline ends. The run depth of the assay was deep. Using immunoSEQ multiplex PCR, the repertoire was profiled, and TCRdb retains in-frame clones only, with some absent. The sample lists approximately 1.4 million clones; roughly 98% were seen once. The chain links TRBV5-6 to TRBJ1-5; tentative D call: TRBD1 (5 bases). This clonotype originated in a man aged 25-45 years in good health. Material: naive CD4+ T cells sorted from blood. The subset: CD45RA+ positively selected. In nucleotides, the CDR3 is TGTGCCAGCAGCTTGGCCGGGGCAAGTTATAGCAATCAGCCCCAGCATTTT. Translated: CASSLAGASYSNQPQHF.